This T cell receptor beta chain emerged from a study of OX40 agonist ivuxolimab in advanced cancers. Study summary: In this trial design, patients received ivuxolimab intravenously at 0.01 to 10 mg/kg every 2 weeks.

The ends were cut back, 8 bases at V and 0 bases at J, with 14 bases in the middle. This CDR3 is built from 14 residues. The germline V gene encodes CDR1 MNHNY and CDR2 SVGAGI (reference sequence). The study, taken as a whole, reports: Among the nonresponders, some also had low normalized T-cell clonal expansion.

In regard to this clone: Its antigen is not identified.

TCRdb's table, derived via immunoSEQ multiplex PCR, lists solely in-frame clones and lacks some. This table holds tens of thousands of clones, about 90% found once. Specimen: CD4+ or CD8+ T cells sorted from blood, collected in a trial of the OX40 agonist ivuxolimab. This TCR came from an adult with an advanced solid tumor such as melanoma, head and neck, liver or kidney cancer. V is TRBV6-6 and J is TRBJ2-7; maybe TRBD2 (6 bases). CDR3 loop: CASRREETSYEQYF. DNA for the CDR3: TGTGCCAGCCGAAGGGAGGAGACCTCCTACGAGCAGTACTTC.